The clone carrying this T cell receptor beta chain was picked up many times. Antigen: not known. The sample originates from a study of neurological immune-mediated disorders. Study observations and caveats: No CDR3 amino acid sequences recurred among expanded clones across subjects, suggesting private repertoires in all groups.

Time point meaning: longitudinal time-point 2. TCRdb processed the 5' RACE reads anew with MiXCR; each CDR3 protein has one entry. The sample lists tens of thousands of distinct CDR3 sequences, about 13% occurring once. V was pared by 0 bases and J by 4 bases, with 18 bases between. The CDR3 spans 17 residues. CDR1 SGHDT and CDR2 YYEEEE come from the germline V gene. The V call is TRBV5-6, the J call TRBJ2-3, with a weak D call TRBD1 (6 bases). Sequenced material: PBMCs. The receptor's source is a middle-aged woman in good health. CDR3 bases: TGTGCCAGCAGCTTGGGACCTTTGGGGGCCTCCGCAGATACGCAGTATTTT. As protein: CASSLGPLGASADTQYF.